The clone carrying this T cell receptor (beta chain) occurred a few times. Its antigen is not known. Profiled with immunoSEQ multiplex PCR; TCRdb holds only in-frame clones, not every one. This table holds 40,000 to 45,000 clones, under 75% found once. Germline V gene lookup returns CDR1 SGHVS and CDR2 FNYEAQ. The germline V and J ends were trimmed by 2 bases and 8 bases, with 12 bases remaining between them. The length of the CDR3 is 13 residues. This specimen belongs to a study of PD-1 blockade in classical Hodgkin lymphoma. General study findings and limits: Individuals initiating nivolumab under 1 year after ASCT were excluded. CD4+ TCR diversity climbed significantly by C4D1, unlike CD8+ TCR diversity. Possibly reflecting disease activity or prior therapy, repertoire differences have causes that remain undefined. Newly diagnosed patients were said to have less baseline TCR diversity than healthy donors did.

After autologous stem cell transplantation all patients relapsed, and prior brentuximab vedotin exposure differed between cohorts. This TCR was sampled from a human donor with classical Hodgkin lymphoma. This chain joins TRBV7-6 and TRBJ1-1; no clear D gene. Sequenced here: peripheral blood mononuclear cells (PBMCs), sampled at baseline. CDR3 residues: CASSLRRAAEAFF. DNA for the CDR3: TGTGCCAGCAGCTTAAGGCGGGCAGCCGAAGCTTTCTTT.